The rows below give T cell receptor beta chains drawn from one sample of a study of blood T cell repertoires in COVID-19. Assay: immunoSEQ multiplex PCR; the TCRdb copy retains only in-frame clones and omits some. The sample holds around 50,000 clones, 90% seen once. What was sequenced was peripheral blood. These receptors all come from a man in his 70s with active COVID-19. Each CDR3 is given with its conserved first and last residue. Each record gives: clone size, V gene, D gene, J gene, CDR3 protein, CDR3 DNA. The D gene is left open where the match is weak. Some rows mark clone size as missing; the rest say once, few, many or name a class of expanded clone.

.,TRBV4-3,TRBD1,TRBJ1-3,CASSLQQGTGNTIYF,TGCGCCAGCAGCCTCCAACAGGGGACTGGAAACACCATATATTTT
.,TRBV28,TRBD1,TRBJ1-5,CASRSHRGNQPQHF,TGTGCCAGCAGGTCCCACAGGGGAAATCAGCCCCAGCATTTT
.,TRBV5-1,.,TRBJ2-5,CASSLSGGFQETQYF,TGCGCCAGCAGCTTAAGCGGAGGGTTTCAAGAGACCCAGTACTTC
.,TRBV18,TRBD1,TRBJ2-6,CASSPPGTGPGANVLTF,TGTGCCAGCTCACCCCCGGGGACAGGGCCTGGGGCCAACGTCCTGACTTTC
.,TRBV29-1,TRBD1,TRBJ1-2,CSVDRTGGNYGYTF,TGCAGCGTTGACAGGACAGGGGGTAACTATGGCTACACCTTC
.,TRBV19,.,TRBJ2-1,CASSSYQTGSSYNEQFF,TGTGCCAGTAGTTCCTACCAGACAGGCAGCTCCTACAATGAGCAGTTCTTC
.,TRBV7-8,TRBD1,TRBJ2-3,CASSPGRGQSDTQYF,TGTGCCAGCAGCCCGGGTAGGGGGCAATCGGATACGCAGTATTTT
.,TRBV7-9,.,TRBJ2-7,CASSLTQGSVLEQYF,TGTGCCAGCAGCTTAACACAGGGTTCGGTCTTAGAGCAGTACTTC
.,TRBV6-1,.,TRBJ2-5,CASSEAGSQYF,TGTGCCAGCAGTGAAGCTGGGAGCCAGTACTTC
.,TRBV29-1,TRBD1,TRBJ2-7,CSVGRDSFSYEQYF,TGCAGCGTTGGCCGGGACAGCTTTTCCTACGAGCAGTACTTC
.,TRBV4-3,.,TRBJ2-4,CASSGQRTIAKNIQYF,TGCGCCAGCAGCGGACAGCGGACGATAGCCAAAAACATTCAGTACTTC
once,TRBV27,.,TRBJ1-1,CASSFNRAGEAFF,TGTGCCAGCAGTTTTAATAGAGCGGGGGAGGCTTTCTTT
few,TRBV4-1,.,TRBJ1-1,CASSQPTGGTEAFF,TGCGCCAGCAGCCAACCGACAGGTGGGACTGAAGCTTTCTTT
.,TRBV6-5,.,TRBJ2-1,CASSYVGGEQFF,TGTGCCAGCAGTTATGTAGGGGGTGAGCAGTTCTTC
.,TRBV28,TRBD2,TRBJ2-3,CASSPLGLAGDTQYF,TGTGCCAGCAGCCCTTTGGGACTAGCGGGAGATACGCAGTATTTT
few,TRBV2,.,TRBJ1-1,CASSYNREAAFF,TGTGCCAGCAGCTACAACAGGGAAGCAGCTTTCTTT
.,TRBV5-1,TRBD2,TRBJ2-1,CASSLTSGSYNEQFF,TGCGCCAGCAGCCTAACTAGCGGGTCCTACAATGAGCAGTTCTTC
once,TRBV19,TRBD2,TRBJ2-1,CASRDGTSGSLQQFF,TGTGCCAGTAGAGACGGGACTAGCGGGAGCCTGCAGCAGTTCTTC
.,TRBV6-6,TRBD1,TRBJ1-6,CASSKDRGSPLHF,TGTGCCAGCAGTAAGGACAGGGGATCACCCCTCCACTTT
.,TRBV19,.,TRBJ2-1,CASSINRVSEQFF,TGTGCCAGTAGTATAAACAGGGTGAGTGAGCAGTTCTTC
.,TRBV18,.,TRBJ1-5,CASSPLTEKQPQHF,TGTGCCAGCTCACCTTTGACAGAGAAGCAGCCCCAGCATTTT
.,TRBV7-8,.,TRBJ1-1,CASSLHRQNEAFF,TGTGCCAGCAGCTTACACCGCCAGAATGAAGCTTTCTTT
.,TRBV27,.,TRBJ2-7,CASSNTIQGLAYEQYF,TGTGCCAGCAGTAATACAATACAGGGTTTAGCCTACGAGCAGTACTTC
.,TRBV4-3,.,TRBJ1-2,CASSREARAFYGYTF,TGCGCCAGCAGCCGGGAGGCCAGGGCCTTCTATGGCTACACCTTC
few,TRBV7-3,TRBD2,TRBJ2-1,CASSLTGLAGGEQFF,TGTGCCAGCAGCTTAACCGGACTAGCGGGAGGTGAGCAGTTCTTC
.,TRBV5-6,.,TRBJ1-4,CASSLLGAGFEKLFF,TGTGCCAGCAGCTTGTTGGGGGCTGGGTTTGAAAAACTGTTTTTT